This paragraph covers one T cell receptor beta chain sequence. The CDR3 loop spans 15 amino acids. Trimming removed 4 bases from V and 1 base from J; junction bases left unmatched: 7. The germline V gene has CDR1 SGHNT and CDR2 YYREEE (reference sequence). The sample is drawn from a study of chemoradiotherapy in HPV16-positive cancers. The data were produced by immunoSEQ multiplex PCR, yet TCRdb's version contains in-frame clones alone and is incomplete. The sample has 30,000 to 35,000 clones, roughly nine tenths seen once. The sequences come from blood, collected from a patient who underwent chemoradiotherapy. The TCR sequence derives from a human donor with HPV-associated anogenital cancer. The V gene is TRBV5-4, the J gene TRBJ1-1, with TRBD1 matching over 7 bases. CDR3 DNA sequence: TGTGCCAGCAGCCCAGGGGGGCCTGGGAACACTGAAGCTTTCTTT. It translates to CASSPGGPGNTEAFF.